These 30 T cell receptor beta chains originate from one sample sequenced in a study of shared clonotypes between healthy human individuals. Method: immunoSEQ multiplex PCR; TCRdb's copy keeps in-frame clones and lacks some. The data show about a million clones, about 80% seen once. What was sequenced was memory CD4+ T cells from PBMCs. Subset denoted: CD45RA-negative fraction. All receptors derive from a man between 18 and 29 years old in good health. Some clones in this sample may be carry-over from other donors' samples.

The chain links TRBV9 to TRBJ1-1; tentatively, D is TRBD1 (5 bases). Trimming shortened V by 0 bases and J by 6 bases, and 15 bases separated the two germline ends. Germline V gene data show CDR1 as SGDLS and CDR2 as YYNGEE. The CDR3 runs to 15 residues. As DNA, the CDR3 is TGTGCCAGCAGCGTAGGGGGGAACATGGGGCCTGAAGCTTTCTTT. The encoded protein is CASSVGGNMGPEAFF.

The V call is TRBV6-6, the J call TRBJ2-7; 7 bases fit TRBD2. V was clipped by 7 bases and J by 6 bases; unmatched bases: 12. Per germline, CDR1 MNHNY and CDR2 SVGAGI (reference sequence). The CDR3 has 14 residues. CDR3 sequence reads: CASTQGLPVLEQYF. The CDR3 nucleotides are TGTGCCAGCACCCAGGGACTACCGGTTCTCGAGCAGTACTTC.

This sequence joins TRBV28 and TRBJ1-1; the D gene is possibly TRBD1 (6 bases). The CDR3 consists of 15 residues. V was cut by 2 bases and J by 4 bases, with 14 bases left in between. The germline gives CDR1 MDHEN, CDR2 SYDVKM. CDR3 protein: CASSLRGQGSTEAFF. The CDR3, as DNA: TGTGCCAGCAGTTTACGAGGGCAGGGGAGCACTGAAGCTTTCTTT.

The chain recombines TRBV4-1 with TRBJ2-2, with D hard to call. V gave up 0 bases and J gave up 4 bases, with 9 bases separating them. The germline gives CDR1 MGHRA, CDR2 YSYEKL. This CDR3 has 15 amino acids. The DNA of the CDR3 is TGCGCCAGCAGCCAAGATCGGATCCTCACCGGGGAGCTGTTTTTT. Amino acid sequence: CASSQDRILTGELFF.

The V gene is TRBV7-2, the J gene TRBJ1-1; the D is unclear. CDR1 SGHTA and CDR2 FQGNSA come from the germline V gene. V dropped 1 base and J dropped 2 bases, with 11 bases sitting between them. The CDR3 has 15 residues. The CDR3 here is CASSLVRGYNTEAFF. The CDR3 DNA reads TGTGCCAGCAGCTTAGTTCGTGGCTATAACACTGAAGCTTTCTTT.

V usage is TRBV27 and J usage is TRBJ1-5; no definite D call. The CDR3 is 16 residues long. Germline CDR1 and CDR2: MNHEY and SMNVEV (reference sequence). The ends were cut back, 6 bases at V and 0 bases at J, with 15 bases in the middle. CDR3 sequence reads: CASSPGRGNSNQPQHF. Written as DNA, the CDR3 is TGTGCCAGCAGCCCGGGGAGAGGGAATAGCAATCAGCCCCAGCATTTT.

This clone was observed once. J is TRBJ2-7 and V is TRBV28; D perhaps matches TRBD2 (6 bases). CDR3 size: 15 residues. The V gene's germline CDR1 is MDHEN and CDR2 SYDVKM. Trimming pared 5 bases from V and 6 bases from J, leaving 20 bases between. The CDR3 sequence is CASSLPSSGSGEQYF. The CDR3 DNA is TGTGCCAGCAGTCTACCCTCCAGCGGGTCCGGCGAGCAGTACTTC.

The rearrangement uses TRBV14 and TRBJ1-2; unclear D gene. V was shortened by 1 base and J by 8 bases, with 11 bases between the two germline ends. The CDR3 runs 13 residues. Germline V gene data show CDR1 as SGHDN and CDR2 as FVKESK. CDR3 sequence reads: CASSQVEGLGYTF. CDR3 in DNA: TGTGCCAGCAGCCAAGTTGAGGGCCTCGGCTACACCTTC. Based on the CDR3 plus reference TRBV14 and TRBJ1-2, the full variable domain is EAGVTQFPSHSVIEKGQTVTLRCDPISGHDNLYWYRRVMGKEIKFLLHFVKESKQDESGMPNNRFLAERTGGTYSTLKVQPAELEDSGVYFCASSQVEGLGYTFGSGTRLTVV.

The rearrangement joins TRBV5-1 to TRBJ2-7; a weak D match, TRBD1 (5 bases). V lost 2 bases and J 5 bases, leaving 11 bases between the germline ends. Germline CDR1 SGHRS, CDR2 YFSETQ. The CDR3 runs 13 residues. The CDR3 DNA sequence: TGCGCCAGCAGCTTTACAGGATCCCACGAGCAGTACTTC. Translating gives CASSFTGSHEQYF.

This clone appeared once. The rearrangement links TRBV11-3 to TRBJ2-7, with 7 nucleotides matching TRBD2. V lost 5 bases to trimming and J lost 6 bases; unmatched junction nucleotides: 7. The CDR3 has 13 residues. CDR1 and CDR2 from the germline V gene are SGHNT and YENEEA. The CDR3 here is CASSPGGEGEQYF. CDR3 bases: TGTGCCAGCAGCCCAGGTGGGGAGGGCGAGCAGTACTTC. The variable domain in full, completed from reference TRBV11-3 and TRBJ2-7, reads EAGVVQSPRYKIIEKKQPVAFWCNPISGHNTLYWYLQNLGQGPELLIRYENEEAVDDSQLPKDRFSAERLKGVDSTLKIQPAELGDSAVYLCASSPGGEGEQYFGPGTRLTVT.

This clone was observed a few times. The rearrangement uses TRBV30 and TRBJ1-1; D gene unclear. The V end was cut by 4 bases, the J end by 7 bases, with 19 bases between. The CDR3 sequence is 14 residues long. The germline V gene has CDR1 GTSNPN and CDR2 SVGIG (reference sequence). DNA for the CDR3: TGTGCCTGGATATCATACCGTTGGCAGAGTGAAGCTTTCTTT. Encoded protein: CAWISYRWQSEAFF.

The DNA for the CDR3 is TGTGCCAGTAGTATAGATGGGACCGGAAACACCATATATTTT. Its translation: CASSIDGTGNTIYF. The rearrangement links TRBV19 to TRBJ1-3, with a weak D call TRBD1 (5 bases). The germline CDR1 and CDR2 sequences are LNHDA and SQIVND (reference sequence). The CDR3 has 14 amino acids. Trimming removed 0 bases from V and 4 bases from J, with 7 bases in between.

This rearrangement joins TRBV27 to TRBJ2-1; no clear D. CDR3 length: 11 amino acids. CDR1 is MNHEY, CDR2 SMNVEV, per germline (reference sequence). V was cut by 4 bases and J by 9 bases, with 7 bases left in between. CDR3 region: CASSSLFEQFF. The CDR3 DNA follows: TGTGCCAGCAGTTCCTTATTTGAGCAGTTCTTC.

V is TRBV11-2 and J is TRBJ2-1; D is unresolved. Trimming took off 5 bases at V and 9 bases at J, with 14 bases between the two ends. The CDR3 has 13 residues. Per the germline V gene, CDR1 is SGHAT and CDR2 is FQNNGV. CDR3 region: CASSADPAGEQFF. CDR3 in DNA: TGTGCCAGCAGCGCAGACCCGGCCGGTGAGCAGTTCTTC.

This clone was picked up one time. The V and J genes are TRBV4-1 and TRBJ2-3; 7 positions match TRBD2. Per germline, CDR1 MGHRA and CDR2 YSYEKL. The CDR3 covers 15 residues. V lost 1 base and J lost 0; bases outside the gene matches: 1. CDR3 region: CASSQGAGSTDTQYF. The CDR3 nucleotides read TGCGCCAGCAGCCAAGGAGCGGGGAGCACAGATACGCAGTATTTT.

The chain carries TRBV30 and TRBJ2-1, with D possibly being TRBD2 (6 bases). The CDR3 sequence is 18 residues long. Germline V CDR1 and CDR2: GTSNPN, SVGIG (reference sequence). With 1 base removed from V and 5 bases from J, the gap between germline ends came to 24 bases. CDR3 protein: CAWSAPQPLMGLNNEQFF. In DNA form, the CDR3 reads TGTGCCTGGAGTGCCCCCCAGCCCCTGATGGGACTTAACAATGAGCAGTTCTTC.

This clone occurred once. The chain employs TRBV5-4 and TRBJ2-5; tentative D call: TRBD2 (5 bases). Germline CDR1 SGHNT, CDR2 YYREEE (reference sequence). This CDR3 comprises 12 residues. V shed 5 bases and J shed 5 bases, with 10 bases lying between them. CDR3 DNA: TGTGCCAGCAGTAATAGCGCGGAGACCCAGTACTTC. It specifies CASSNSAETQYF.

The gene calls are TRBV28 and TRBJ2-2, with D perhaps TRBD2 (5 bases). The CDR3 runs to 16 residues. CDR1 MDHEN and CDR2 SYDVKM come from the germline V gene. Trimming stripped 8 bases from V and 1 base from J, with 17 bases between. The CDR3 sequence is CASHRGGGRNTGELFF. CDR3 DNA sequence: TGTGCCAGCCACCGGGGTGGTGGGCGGAACACCGGGGAGCTGTTTTTT.

This clone was picked up a small number of times. This may arise from a read error, as a much more abundant clone is one base away. This sample also contains other DNA sequences that code for the same CDR3. The J gene is TRBJ1-2, the V gene TRBV14; a possible D gene is TRBD1 (5 bases). The V gene lost 1 base and the J gene lost 2 bases, with 5 bases spanning the gap. Germline V lookup: CDR1 SGHDN, CDR2 FVKESK. The CDR3 has 13 amino acids. Here the CDR3 DNA reads TGTGCCAGCAGCCAAGGACAGAACTATGGCTACACCTTC. Translation gives CASSQGQNYGYTF.

This chain links TRBV29-1 with TRBJ2-3; perhaps TRBD2 as D (5 bases). The V and J ends lost 6 bases and 2 bases respectively, with 9 bases between them. Germline V gene lookup returns CDR1 SQVTM and CDR2 ANQGSEA. There are 12 residues in the CDR3. CDR3 sequence: CSVDRDTDTQYF. The CDR3 coding sequence is TGCAGCGTGGACCGGGACACAGATACGCAGTATTTT.

V usage is TRBV27 and J usage is TRBJ2-1, with 10 nucleotides matching TRBD2. J gave up 5 bases and V 11 bases, and 12 bases lay outside the gene matches. The CDR3 has 15 amino acids. The germline CDR1 and CDR2 sequences are MNHEY and SMNVEV (reference sequence). The CDR3 is CALPGLAGAHNEQFF. Here the CDR3 DNA reads TGTGCCCTACCTGGGCTAGCGGGAGCTCACAATGAGCAGTTCTTC.

This chain uses TRBV5-1 with TRBJ2-3; D uncertain. CDR3 length: 14 amino acids. The germline gives CDR1 SGHRS, CDR2 YFSETQ. Trimming took 1 base from V and 3 from J, leaving 9 bases between them. The CDR3 loop reads CASSLNPTTDTQYF. DNA for the CDR3: TGCGCCAGCAGCTTGAATCCAACAACAGATACGCAGTATTTT.

This chain links TRBV4-2 with TRBJ2-1; D ambiguous. Germline V CDR1 and CDR2: LGHNA, YNFKEQ. This CDR3 contains 12 residues. Deletions cut 4 bases from V and 8 bases from J, with 9 bases between. The CDR3 nucleotides read TGTGCCAGCAGCCCGAATCGAGATGAGCAGTTCTTC. It specifies CASSPNRDEQFF.

The chain joins TRBV4-3 to TRBJ2-3; 12 nucleotides align to TRBD2. Trimming cost V 0 bases and J 6 bases; bases outside gene matches: 7. This CDR3 has 17 residues. CDR1 is LGHNA and CDR2 is YSLEER in the germline V gene. This chain's CDR3 is CASSQDSLAGGGDTQYF. DNA for the CDR3: TGCGCCAGCAGCCAAGATAGTCTAGCGGGAGGGGGTGATACGCAGTATTTT.

This rearrangement joins TRBV29-1 to TRBJ2-2; possibly TRBD1 for D (6 bases). Germline CDR1 and CDR2: SQVTM and ANQGSEA. The CDR3 runs to 15 residues. V was shortened by 7 bases and J by 1 base, with 16 bases between the two germline ends. As DNA, the CDR3 is TGCAGCGCTGGCAAGGGCAGGGGGAACACCGGGGAGCTGTTTTTT. It translates to CSAGKGRGNTGELFF.

The chain joins TRBV30 to TRBJ2-3; no definite D call. V lost 1 base and J 0 bases, leaving 8 bases between the germline ends. The CDR3 is made up of 14 amino acids. CDR1 is GTSNPN, CDR2 SVGIG, per germline (reference sequence). The CDR3 protein is CAWSDGQSTDTQYF. For the CDR3, the DNA is TGTGCCTGGAGTGACGGCCAGAGCACAGATACGCAGTATTTT.

This clone was counted many times. V and J are TRBV11-2 and TRBJ1-2; tentative D call: TRBD1 (5 bases). The ends were cut back, 4 bases at V and 2 bases at J, with 14 bases in the middle. Germline CDR1 is SGHAT and CDR2 is FQNNGV. The CDR3 runs to 15 residues. CDR3 DNA sequence: TGTGCCAGCAGCTCACCGGGACGGACCAACTATGGCTACACCTTC. Its translation is CASSSPGRTNYGYTF.

This clone was found a few times. The chain has TRBV28 and TRBJ1-1, with D tentatively TRBD1 (6 bases). CDR1 and CDR2 (germline): MDHEN, SYDVKM. The CDR3 runs 15 residues. V was cut by 2 bases and J by 6 bases, with 16 bases left in between. The CDR3 DNA reads as TGTGCCAGCAGTTTACCCGATGTGGGGGCCGCTGAAGCTTTCTTT. Amino acids: CASSLPDVGAAEAFF.

This clone appeared a few times. This rearrangement joins TRBV7-2 to TRBJ2-5; no firm D call. The CDR3 sequence is 14 residues long. V was pared by 4 bases and J by 0 bases, with 9 bases between. Germline CDR1 is SGHTA and CDR2 is FQGNSA. As DNA, the CDR3 is TGTGCCAGCAGCTCCGGGCCTTACCAAGAGACCCAGTACTTC. Amino acids: CASSSGPYQETQYF.

The chain uses TRBV15 and TRBJ2-4, with unresolved D. Germline CDR1 reads LNHNV; CDR2 reads YYDKDF (reference sequence). Trimming took 6 bases from V and 0 from J, leaving 6 bases between them. The CDR3 runs to 13 residues. CDR3 DNA: TGTGCCACCAGTCCACCAGCCAAAAACATTCAGTACTTC. It yields the protein CATSPPAKNIQYF.